This T cell receptor (beta chain) stems from a study of T cells in women clearing cervical HPV infection. Overall study: Case blood drawn at lesion detection; control blood after infection cleared.

TCRdb's table, derived via immunoSEQ multiplex PCR, lists solely in-frame clones and lacks some. This table lists roughly 48,000 clones. The V gene's germline CDR1 is MGHRA and CDR2 YSYEKL. The V gene end was trimmed by 4 bases and the J gene end by 4 bases; junction bases not matched to a gene: 8. The CDR3 totals 16 residues. In regard to this clone: With the read ending 3 residues before the CDR3 end, the germline J gene is used to fill in that end.

Prevalent HPV16 infections were excluded; only incident single HPV16 infections included. The V call is TRBV4-1, the J call TRBJ2-3; TRBD2 aligns across 10 bases. The sample comprised blood buffy coat. This clonotype was obtained from a woman between 18 and 70 years old with a cervical HPV16 infection that either progressed to CIN3+ or cleared (not recorded which). CDR3 DNA, as far as it was read: TGCGCCAGCAGCCCCACAGCGGGGGGGCTGGCAGATACG. This encodes CASSPTAGGLADT. The whole CDR3 protein reads CASSPTAGGLADTQYF.